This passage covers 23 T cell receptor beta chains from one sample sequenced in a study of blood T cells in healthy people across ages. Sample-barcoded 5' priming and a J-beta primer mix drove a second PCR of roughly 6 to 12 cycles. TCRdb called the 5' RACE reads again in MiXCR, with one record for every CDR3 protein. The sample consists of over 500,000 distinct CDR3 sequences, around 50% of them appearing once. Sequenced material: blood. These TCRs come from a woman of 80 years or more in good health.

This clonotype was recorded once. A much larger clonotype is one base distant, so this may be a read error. The CDR3: CASSLDQGALNEQYF. The CDR3 DNA reads TGTGCCAGCAGTTTAGACCAGGGGGCCCTTAATGAGCAGTACTTC. The chain has TRBV12-3 or TRBV12-4 and TRBJ2-5; 8 bases are a match to TRBD1. V lost 1 base to trimming and J lost 11 bases; unmatched junction nucleotides: 12. The CDR3 runs to 15 residues.

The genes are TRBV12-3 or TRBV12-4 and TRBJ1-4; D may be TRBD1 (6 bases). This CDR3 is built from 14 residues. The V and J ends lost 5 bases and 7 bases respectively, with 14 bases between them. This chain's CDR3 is CASSPTLQGEKLFF. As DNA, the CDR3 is TGTGCCAGCAGTCCGACTTTACAGGGTGAAAAACTGTTTTTT.

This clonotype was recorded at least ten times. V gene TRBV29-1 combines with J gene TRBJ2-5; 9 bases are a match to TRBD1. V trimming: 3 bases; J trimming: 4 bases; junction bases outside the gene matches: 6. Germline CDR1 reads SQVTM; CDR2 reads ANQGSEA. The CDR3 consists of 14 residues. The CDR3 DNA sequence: TGCAGCGTTGACCGCGGGACAGGGAGAGAGACCCAGTACTTC. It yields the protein CSVDRGTGRETQYF. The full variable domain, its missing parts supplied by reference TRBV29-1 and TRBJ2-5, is SAVISQKPSRDICQRGTSLTIQCQVDSQVTMMFWYRQQPGQSLTLIATANQGSEATYESGFVIDKFPISRPNLTFSTLTVSNMSPEDSSIYLCSVDRGTGRETQYFGPGTRLLVL.

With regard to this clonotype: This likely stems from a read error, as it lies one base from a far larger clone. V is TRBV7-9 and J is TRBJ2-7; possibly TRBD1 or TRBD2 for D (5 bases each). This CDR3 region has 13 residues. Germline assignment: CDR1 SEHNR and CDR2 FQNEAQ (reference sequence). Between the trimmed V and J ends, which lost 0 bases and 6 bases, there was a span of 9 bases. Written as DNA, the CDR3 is TGTGCCAGCAGCTTAGCCGGGGCCTGCGAGCAGTACTTC. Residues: CASSLAGACEQYF.

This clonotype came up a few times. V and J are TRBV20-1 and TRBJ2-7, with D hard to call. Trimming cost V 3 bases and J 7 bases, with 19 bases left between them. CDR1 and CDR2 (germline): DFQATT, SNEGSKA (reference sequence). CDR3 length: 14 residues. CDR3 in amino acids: CSASWAEHYNEQYF. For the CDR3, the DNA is TGCAGTGCTAGCTGGGCGGAACACTACAATGAGCAGTACTTC.

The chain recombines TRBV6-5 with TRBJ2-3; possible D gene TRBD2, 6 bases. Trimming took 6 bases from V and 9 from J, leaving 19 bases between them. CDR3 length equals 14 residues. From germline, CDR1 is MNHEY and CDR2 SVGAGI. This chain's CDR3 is CASSLGGPGVTQYF. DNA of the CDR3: TGTGCCAGCAGCCTCGGCGGGCCGGGGGTGACGCAGTATTTT.

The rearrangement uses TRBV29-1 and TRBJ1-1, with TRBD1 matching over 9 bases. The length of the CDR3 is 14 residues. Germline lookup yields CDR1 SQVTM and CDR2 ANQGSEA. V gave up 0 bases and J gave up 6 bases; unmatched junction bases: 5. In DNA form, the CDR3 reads TGCAGCGTTGAAGAAGGACAGGGGATACCTGAAGCTTTCTTT. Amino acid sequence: CSVEEGQGIPEAFF.

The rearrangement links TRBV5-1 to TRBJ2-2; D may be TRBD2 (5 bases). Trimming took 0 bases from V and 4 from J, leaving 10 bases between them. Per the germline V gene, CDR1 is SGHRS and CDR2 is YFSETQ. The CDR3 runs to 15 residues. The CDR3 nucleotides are TGCGCCAGCAGCTTGGGAGGAAGCGGCACCGGGGAGCTGTTTTTT. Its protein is CASSLGGSGTGELFF.

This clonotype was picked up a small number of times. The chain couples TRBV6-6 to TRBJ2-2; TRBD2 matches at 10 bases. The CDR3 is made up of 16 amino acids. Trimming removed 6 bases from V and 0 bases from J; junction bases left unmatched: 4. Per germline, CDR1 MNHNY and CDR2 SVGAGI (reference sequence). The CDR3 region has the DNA TGTGCCAGCAGGCTTAGCGGGGGGTCGAACACCGGGGAGCTGTTTTTT. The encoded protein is CASRLSGGSNTGELFF.

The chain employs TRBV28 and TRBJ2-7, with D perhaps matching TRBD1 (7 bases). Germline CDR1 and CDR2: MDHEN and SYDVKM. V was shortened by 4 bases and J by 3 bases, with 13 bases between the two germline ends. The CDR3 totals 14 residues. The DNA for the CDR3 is TGTGCCAGCAGTTCAGGACAGGACTACTACGAGCAGTACTTC. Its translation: CASSSGQDYYEQYF.

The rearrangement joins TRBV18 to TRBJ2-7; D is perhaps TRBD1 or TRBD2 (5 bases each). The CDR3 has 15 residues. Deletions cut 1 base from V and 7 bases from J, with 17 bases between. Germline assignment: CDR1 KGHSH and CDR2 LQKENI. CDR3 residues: CASSPLGDPGVEQYF. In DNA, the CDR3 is TGTGCCAGCTCACCACTCGGGGACCCCGGAGTGGAGCAGTACTTC.

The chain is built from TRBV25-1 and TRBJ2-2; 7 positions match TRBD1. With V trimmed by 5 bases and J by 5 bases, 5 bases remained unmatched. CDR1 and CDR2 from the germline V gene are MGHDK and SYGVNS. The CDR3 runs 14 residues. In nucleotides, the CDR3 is TGTGCCAGCAGTAAACCAGGGGGAACCGGGGAGCTGTTTTTT. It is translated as CASSKPGGTGELFF.

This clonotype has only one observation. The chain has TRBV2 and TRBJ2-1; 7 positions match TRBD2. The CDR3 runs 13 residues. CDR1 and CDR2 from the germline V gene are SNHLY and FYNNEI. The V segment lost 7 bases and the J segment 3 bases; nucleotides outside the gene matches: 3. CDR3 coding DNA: TGTGCCAGCATGGGACTATACTACAATGAGCAGTTCTTC. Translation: CASMGLYYNEQFF.

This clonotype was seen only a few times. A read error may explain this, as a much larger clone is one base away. The DNA of the CDR3 is TGTGCCAGCAGCCAAGGGATTGGGACTGAGCAGTACTTC. Translated, it gives CASSQGIGTEQYF. V gene TRBV14 combines with J gene TRBJ2-5; D possibly corresponds to TRBD2 (6 bases). The CDR3 is made up of 13 amino acids. Germline CDR1 SGHDN, CDR2 FVKESK. V was shortened by 1 base and J by 11 bases, with 14 bases between the two germline ends.

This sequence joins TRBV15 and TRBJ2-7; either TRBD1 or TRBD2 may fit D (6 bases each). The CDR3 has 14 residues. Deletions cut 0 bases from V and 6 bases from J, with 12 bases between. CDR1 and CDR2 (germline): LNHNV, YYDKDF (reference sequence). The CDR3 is CATSRDRGGREQYF. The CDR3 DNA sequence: TGTGCCACCAGCAGAGACAGGGGAGGACGCGAGCAGTACTTC.

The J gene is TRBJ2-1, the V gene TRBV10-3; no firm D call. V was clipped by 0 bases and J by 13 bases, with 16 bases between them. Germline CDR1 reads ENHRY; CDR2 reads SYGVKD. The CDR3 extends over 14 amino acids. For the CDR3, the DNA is TGTGCCATCAGTGAGTCGACCGATCAAGAGACCCAGTTCTTC. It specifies CAISESTDQETQFF.

Here the CDR3 reads CASSPVDSYFDGYTF. CDR3 nucleotide sequence: TGTGCCAGCAGCCCGGTCGACAGTTATTTCGATGGCTACACCTTC. The chain uses TRBV7-2 and TRBJ1-2, with D possibly TRBD1 on 5 matching bases. The CDR3 consists of 15 residues. V shed 5 bases and J shed 6 bases, with 19 bases lying between them. Per the germline V gene, CDR1 is SGHTA and CDR2 is FQGNSA.

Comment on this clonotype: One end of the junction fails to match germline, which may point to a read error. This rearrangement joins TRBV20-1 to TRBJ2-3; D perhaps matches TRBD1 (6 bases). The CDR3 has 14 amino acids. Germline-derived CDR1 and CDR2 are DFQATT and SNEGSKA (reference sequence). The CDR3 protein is CSAPHRAGEDAQYF. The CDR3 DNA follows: TGCAGTGCTCCCCACAGGGCCGGGGAAGATGCGCAGTATTTT.

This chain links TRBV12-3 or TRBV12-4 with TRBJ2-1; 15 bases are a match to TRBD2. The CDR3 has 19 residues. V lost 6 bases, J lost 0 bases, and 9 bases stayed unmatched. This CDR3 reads CASRSPGTSGGISYNEQFF. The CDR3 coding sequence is TGTGCCAGCAGATCTCCCGGGACTAGCGGGGGGATCTCCTACAATGAGCAGTTCTTC.

CDR3 amino acids: CASSEASGSTPYEQYF. The CDR3 bases are TGTGCCAGCAGTGAAGCGTCGGGAAGCACCCCCTACGAGCAGTACTTC. The rearrangement joins TRBV6-1 to TRBJ2-7; possibly TRBD2 for D (5 bases). Germline V gene sequence: CDR1 MNHNS, CDR2 SASEGT. The CDR3 has 16 amino acids. Trimming removed 0 bases from V and 2 bases from J, with 14 bases in between.

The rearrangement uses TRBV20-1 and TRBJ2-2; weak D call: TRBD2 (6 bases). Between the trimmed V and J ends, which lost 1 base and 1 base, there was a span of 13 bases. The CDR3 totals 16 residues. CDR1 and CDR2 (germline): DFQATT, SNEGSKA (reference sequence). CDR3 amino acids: CSARGWRGRNTGELFF. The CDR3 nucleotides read TGCAGTGCTAGAGGGTGGAGGGGCCGGAACACCGGGGAGCTGTTTTTT.

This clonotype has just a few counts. The CDR3 reads CASGPSTNEKLFF. The CDR3 region has the DNA TGTGCCTCGGGGCCTTCAACTAATGAAAAACTGTTTTTT. This chain connects TRBV10-3 to TRBJ1-4; D is perhaps TRBD1 (5 bases). This CDR3 comprises 13 residues. V lost 11 bases and J lost 0, with 10 bases in between. CDR1 ENHRY and CDR2 SYGVKD come from the germline V gene.

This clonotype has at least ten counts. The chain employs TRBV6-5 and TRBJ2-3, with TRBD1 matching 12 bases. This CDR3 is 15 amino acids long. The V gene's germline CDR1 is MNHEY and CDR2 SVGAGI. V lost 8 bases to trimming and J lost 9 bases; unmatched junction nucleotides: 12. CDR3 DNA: TGTGCCAGCGGAATGGGGACAGGGGGCTTAGGGACGCAGTATTTT. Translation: CASGMGTGGLGTQYF.